Listed below are T cell receptor beta chains from one sample, sequenced in a study of technical replicates of blood from a few donors. Repertoires were generated with immunoSEQ multiplex PCR, while TCRdb's copy carries only in-frame clones and drops some. The repertoire has under 85,000 clones, 93% of them found once; the top ten carry roughly 0.25%. Input material: T cells isolated from PBMCs. Receptors originate from a human donor in good health. Each CDR3 is given with its conserved first and last residue.

v_gene: TRBV6-5
j_gene: TRBJ2-1
CDR3aa: CASSYTTGTYNEQFF

v_gene: TRBV4-1
j_gene: TRBJ1-1
CDR3aa: CASSQAPWGGTNTEAFF

v_gene: TRBV9
j_gene: TRBJ2-2
CDR3aa: CASSVFSGDTGELFF

v_gene: TRBV30
j_gene: TRBJ1-1
CDR3aa: CAWSGDIVNTEAFF

v_gene: TRBV29-1
j_gene: TRBJ2-1
CDR3aa: CSVGRLNSYNEQFF

v_gene: TRBV5-1
j_gene: TRBJ2-3
CDR3aa: CASSSGRLSTDTQYF

v_gene: TRBV12-5
j_gene: TRBJ2-1
CDR3aa: CASGLALAGGLPLPYNEQFF

v_gene: TRBV7-9
j_gene: TRBJ2-7
CDR3aa: CASSFAGYLEQYF

v_gene: TRBV7-8
j_gene: TRBJ2-7
CDR3aa: CASGLAGSSYEQYF

v_gene: TRBV5-6
j_gene: TRBJ2-3
CDR3aa: CASSFGTRGIDTQYF

v_gene: TRBV5-1
j_gene: TRBJ2-7
CDR3aa: CARELAGGFYEQYF